This T cell receptor beta chain is from a study of early T cells in non-severe SARS-CoV-2 infection (dated by TCRdb to the early 2020s). For context, the study as a whole: Because TCR sequencing was done on bulk RNA from unsorted whole blood, the alpha and beta chains could not be paired.

From the cysteine up to the phenylalanine, the CDR3 has a length of 16 residues. The retained sequence is limited to the CDR3, 48 bases, with the frame set at the first base. Trimming takes 2 bases off V and 1 base off J; junction bases not matched to a gene: 6. Per the germline V gene (reference sequence), SEHNR is the CDR1 and FQNEAQ is the CDR2. This clonotype was found many times. Its antigen remains undetermined. One base away there is no much larger clone; base qualities are not given. The method was 5' RACE. TCRdb lists the instrument as NextSeq 500. In the TCR library protocol, unique molecular identifiers were attached to individual cDNA molecules to correct for PCR bias and sequencing error. TCR alpha and beta chains were both sequenced, and the abundances of alpha and beta sequences in each sample were closely correlated with each other. The original pipeline was this. V gene, J gene and CDR3 annotation of TCR sequences was performed with Decombinator V4. Expanded TCRs were defined as changing significantly between any two time points under a Poisson model with p below 0.0001. TCR abundances were normalised to the total number of TCRs sequenced per sample and expressed as counts per million. TRAV1-2 paired with TRAJ12, TRAJ20 or TRAJ33 defined MAIT TCRs, while TRAV10 paired with TRAJ18 defined iNKT TCRs. A search of VDJdb, accessed on 1 November 2021, was run for TCRs annotated to CMV, EBV and SARS-CoV-2, with TCRs annotated for multiple antigens excluded. TCRdb cleaned the public reads at Q25 with fastp, built clones with MiXCR and kept in-frame beta chains. Entries that share a CDR3 protein sequence are merged under the most common genes and DNA. The V and J calls were determined by TCRdb, not by the authors. The sample data list 60,000 to 75,000 distinct CDR3 sequences, and around 12% of these were observed just once. The ten biggest clones cover about 5% of the sample.

The study was a case-control design nested within a healthcare worker cohort in London, UK, with weekly nasopharyngeal swab PCR tests and blood sampling. Between 23 and 31 March 2020, the week of the UK lockdown, healthcare workers were enrolled and then followed up weekly for as long as 16 weeks. Broad study findings and their caveats: Matching against VDJdb was skewed toward anti-spike CD8 responses, likely underestimated virus-specific expansions, and missed private and CD4 specificities.

The TCR originated in an adult who was a healthcare worker with PCR-confirmed SARS-CoV-2 infection or an uninfected control (not recorded which). The chain couples TRBV7-9 to TRBJ1-1, with 8 bases aligning to TRBD1. Source material: whole blood. Read as DNA, the sequence is TGTGCCAGCAGCTTATGGACAGGGCAGAGGAACACTGAAGCTTTCTTT. Protein translation: CASSLWTGQRNTEAFF.